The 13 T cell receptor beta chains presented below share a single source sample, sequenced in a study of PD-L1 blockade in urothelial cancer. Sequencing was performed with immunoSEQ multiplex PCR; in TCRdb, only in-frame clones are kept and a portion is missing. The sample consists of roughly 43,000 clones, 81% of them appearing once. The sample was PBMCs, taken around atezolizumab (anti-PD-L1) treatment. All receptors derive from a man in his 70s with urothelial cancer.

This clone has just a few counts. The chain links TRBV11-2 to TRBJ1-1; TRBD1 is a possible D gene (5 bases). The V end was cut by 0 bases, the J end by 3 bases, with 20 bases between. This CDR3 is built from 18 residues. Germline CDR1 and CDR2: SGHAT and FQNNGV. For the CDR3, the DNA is TGTGCCAGCAGCTTAGATGGTGGGATTTGGGGGGAAGACACTGAAGCTTTCTTT. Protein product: CASSLDGGIWGEDTEAFF.

CDR3 protein: CASSPTLDSDSYNEQFF. CDR3 sequence (DNA): TGTGCCAGTAGTCCCACCCTAGACTCTGACTCCTACAATGAGCAGTTCTTC. The chain uses TRBV19 and TRBJ2-1, with D uncertain. The CDR3 covers 17 residues. The ends were cut back, 5 bases at V and 0 bases at J, with 17 bases in the middle. Germline CDR1 reads LNHDA; CDR2 reads SQIVND (reference sequence).

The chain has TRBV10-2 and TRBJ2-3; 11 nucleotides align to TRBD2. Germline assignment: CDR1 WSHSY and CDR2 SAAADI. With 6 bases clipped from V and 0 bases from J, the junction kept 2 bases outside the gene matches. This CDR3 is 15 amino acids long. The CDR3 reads CASRGLAASTDTQYF. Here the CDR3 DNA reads TGCGCCAGCAGGGGACTAGCGGCCAGCACAGATACGCAGTATTTT.

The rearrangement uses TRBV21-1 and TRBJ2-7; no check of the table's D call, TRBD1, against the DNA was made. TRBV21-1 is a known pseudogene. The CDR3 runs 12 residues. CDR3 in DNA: TGTGCCAGCAGCTCGGACAGGACCGAGCAGTACTTC. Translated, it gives CASSSDRTEQYF.

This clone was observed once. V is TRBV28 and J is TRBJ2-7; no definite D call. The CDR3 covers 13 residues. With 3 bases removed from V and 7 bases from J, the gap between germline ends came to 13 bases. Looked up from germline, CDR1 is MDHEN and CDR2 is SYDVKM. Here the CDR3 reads CASSFPTREEQYF. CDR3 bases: TGTGCCAGCAGTTTCCCCACCCGTGAGGAGCAGTACTTC.

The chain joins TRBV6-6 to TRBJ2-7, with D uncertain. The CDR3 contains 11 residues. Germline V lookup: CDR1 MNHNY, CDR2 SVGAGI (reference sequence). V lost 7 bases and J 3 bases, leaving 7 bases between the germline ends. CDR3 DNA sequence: TGTGCCAGCAACCAGAACTACGAGCAGTACTTC. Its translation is CASNQNYEQYF.

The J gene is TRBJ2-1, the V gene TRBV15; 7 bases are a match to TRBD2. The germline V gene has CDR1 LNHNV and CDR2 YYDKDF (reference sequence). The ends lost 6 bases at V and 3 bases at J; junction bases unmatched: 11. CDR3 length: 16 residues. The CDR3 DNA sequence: TGTGCCACCAGGTATCCTAGCGGAAATATCTACAATGAGCAGTTCTTC. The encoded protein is CATRYPSGNIYNEQFF.

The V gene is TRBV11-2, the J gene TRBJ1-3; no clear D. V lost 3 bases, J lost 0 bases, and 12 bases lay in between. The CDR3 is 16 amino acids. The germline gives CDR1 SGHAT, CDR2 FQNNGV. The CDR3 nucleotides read TGTGCCAGCAGCTTGAGTAACCCCAACTCTGGAAACACCATATATTTT. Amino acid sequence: CASSLSNPNSGNTIYF.

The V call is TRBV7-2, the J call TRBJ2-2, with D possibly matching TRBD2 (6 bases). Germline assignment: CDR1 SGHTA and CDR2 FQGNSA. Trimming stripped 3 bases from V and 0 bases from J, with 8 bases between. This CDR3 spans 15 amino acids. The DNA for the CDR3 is TGTGCCAGCAGCTTGGACTACCCGAACACCGGGGAGCTGTTTTTT. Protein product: CASSLDYPNTGELFF.

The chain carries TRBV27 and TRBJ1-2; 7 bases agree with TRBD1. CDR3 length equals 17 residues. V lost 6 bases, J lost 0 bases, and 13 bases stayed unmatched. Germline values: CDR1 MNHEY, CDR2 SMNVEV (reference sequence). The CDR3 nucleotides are TGTGCCAGCAGCTCTAAGATCGGGACAGCTGCTAACTATGGCTACACCTTC. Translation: CASSSKIGTAANYGYTF.

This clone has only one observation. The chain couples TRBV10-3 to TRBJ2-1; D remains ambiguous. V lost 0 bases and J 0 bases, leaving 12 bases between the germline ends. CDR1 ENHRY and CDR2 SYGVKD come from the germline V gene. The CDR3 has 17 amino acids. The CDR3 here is CAISESVQATSYNEQFF. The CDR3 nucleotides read TGTGCCATCAGTGAGTCTGTTCAGGCTACCTCCTACAATGAGCAGTTCTTC.

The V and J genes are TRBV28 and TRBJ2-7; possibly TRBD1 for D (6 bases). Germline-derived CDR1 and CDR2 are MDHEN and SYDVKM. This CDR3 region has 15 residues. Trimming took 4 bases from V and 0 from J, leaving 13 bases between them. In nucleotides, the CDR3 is TGTGCCAGCAGTTCAGGGGCAGGGGACTCCTACGAGCAGTACTTC. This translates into CASSSGAGDSYEQYF.

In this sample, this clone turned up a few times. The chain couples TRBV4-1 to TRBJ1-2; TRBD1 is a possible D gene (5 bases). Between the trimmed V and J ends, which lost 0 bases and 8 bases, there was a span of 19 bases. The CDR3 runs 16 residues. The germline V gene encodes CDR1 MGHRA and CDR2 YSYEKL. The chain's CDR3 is CASSQELNSGIYGYTF. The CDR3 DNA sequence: TGCGCCAGCAGCCAAGAACTCAATTCAGGGATTTACGGCTACACCTTC.